The present T cell receptor beta chain was sequenced within a study of blood T cells in healthy people across ages. This clonotype was detected ten times or more. The antigen is not known. Then a second PCR, running about 7 to 11 cycles, was carried out with a sample-barcoded 5' primer and a J-beta primer mix. TCRdb processed the 5' RACE reads anew with MiXCR; each CDR3 protein has one entry. This sample has hundreds of thousands of distinct CDR3 sequences, with around 30% found just once. J gave up 4 bases and V 6 bases, and 3 bases lay outside the gene matches. Germline CDR1 reads DFQATT; CDR2 reads SNEGSKA (reference sequence). This CDR3 contains 12 residues. Isolated per sample were at least 6 million PBMCs. The amount of total RNA extracted per sample was at least 5.5 micrograms. Study-wide findings and caveats: Age showed a roughly linear inverse relationship with TCR beta diversity per million T cells.

The rearrangement joins TRBV20-1 to TRBJ1-5, with 7 bases matching TRBD1. Sequencing was done on a sample of blood. The source of this sequence is a woman older than 75 in good health. CDR3 coding DNA: TGCAGTGCGCGACAGGGTAATCAGCCCCAGCATTTT. Protein product: CSARQGNQPQHF.